One sample yielded the 15 T cell receptor beta chains listed below, sequenced in a study of glioma-infiltrating T cells. Amplification of TCR alpha and beta CDR3 regions from RNA used iRepertoire nested multiplex PCR. Using its own MiXCR run on the multiplex PCR reads, TCRdb lists one record per CDR3 protein. The repertoire holds tens of thousands of distinct CDR3 sequences, with roughly 40% as singletons. Source material: glioma tissue, nonneoplastic brain tissue, or PBMCs (not recorded which). The receptors originated from a human donor with low-grade glioma or glioblastoma, undergoing nonglioma brain surgery, or in good health (not recorded which).

This clonotype was seen ten or more times. V gene TRBV11-2 combines with J gene TRBJ1-1; 8 bases line up with TRBD1. This CDR3 has 12 amino acids. Trimming cost V 5 bases and J 6 bases; bases outside gene matches: 2. Germline V lookup: CDR1 SGHAT, CDR2 FQNNGV. The CDR3 bases are TGTGCCAGCAGCGCACAGGGGGCTGAAGCTTTCTTT. As protein: CASSAQGAEAFF.

This clonotype is a singleton in its sample. A much larger clonotype is one base distant, so this may be a read error. The genes are TRBV2 and TRBJ2-1, with D perhaps TRBD1 (7 bases). Germline values: CDR1 SNHLY, CDR2 FYNNEI. Between the trimmed V and J ends, which lost 6 bases and 8 bases, there was a span of 20 bases. This CDR3 region has 15 residues. The CDR3 DNA is TGTGCCAGCAGAGAACGTGGGCAGGGGGGCGATGAGCAGTTCTTC. Encoded protein: CASRERGQGGDEQFF.

The chain employs TRBV30 and TRBJ2-7, with D perhaps matching TRBD1 (6 bases). CDR3 size: 18 residues. V was trimmed by 4 bases and J by 2 bases, leaving 27 bases between them. CDR1 and CDR2 from the germline V gene are GTSNPN and SVGIG (reference sequence). In nucleotides, the CDR3 is TGTGCCTGGATTTCTAAAAACAAATTAAACAGGGCCCCCTACGAGCAGTACTTC. It yields the protein CAWISKNKLNRAPYEQYF.

V is TRBV7-6 and J is TRBJ2-3; TRBD2 matches 12 bases. V shed 5 bases, J shed 2 bases, and the junction held 5 bases outside the gene matches. This CDR3 comprises 16 residues. Germline-derived CDR1 and CDR2 are SGHVS and FNYEAQ. The CDR3 DNA reads as TGTGCCAGCAGCCCCCTAGCGGGGGGGACCACAGATACGCAGTATTTT. Its protein product is CASSPLAGGTTDTQYF.

This clonotype has ten or more counts. The rearrangement joins TRBV2 to TRBJ2-7; TRBD1 or TRBD2 may be the D gene (5 bases each). Germline V gene data show CDR1 as SNHLY and CDR2 as FYNNEI. This CDR3 has 12 residues. V gave up 4 bases and J gave up 7 bases, with 11 bases separating them. CDR3 residues: CASSGRWGEQYF. The CDR3 DNA reads as TGTGCCAGCAGTGGACGTTGGGGGGAGCAGTACTTC.

This clonotype was recorded many times. This chain connects TRBV3-1 to TRBJ2-3; D unclear. Trimming left V 4 bases short and J 4 bases short, with 15 bases between. The CDR3 consists of 15 residues. Germline assignment: CDR1 LGHDT and CDR2 YNNKEL (reference sequence). DNA for the CDR3: TGTGCCAGCAGCCCCCGACTTCGCGACTCAGATACGCAGTATTTT. This gives the protein CASSPRLRDSDTQYF.

This clonotype was counted ten times or more. This may stem from a read error, because a much larger clone lies one nucleotide away. The CDR3 bases are TGTGTCAGCAGCCTCGGACTAGCAACAGATACGCAGTATTTT. Residues: CVSSLGLATDTQYF. V gene TRBV4-2 combines with J gene TRBJ2-3, with 8 bases aligning to TRBD2. CDR1 and CDR2 (germline): LGHNA, YNFKEQ. The CDR3 loop spans 14 amino acids.

This clonotype was seen only a few times. One base away lies a much larger clone, so this may be a sequencing read error. The CDR3 does not close with the conserved phenylalanine or tryptophan, likely indicating a read error. J is TRBJ1-2 and V is TRBV6-1; D is undetermined. The CDR3 is 15 amino acids. CDR1 and CDR2 (germline): MNHNS, SASEGT. The germline V and J ends were trimmed by 6 bases and 0 bases, with 14 bases remaining between them. The CDR3 nucleotides are TGTGCCAGCAGGCAACCCCCTTCGACTAACTATGGCTACACCTCC. Its protein product is CASRQPPSTNYGYTS.

This clonotype has ten or more counts. The J gene is TRBJ1-2, the V gene TRBV7-9, with 7 bases fitting TRBD1. This CDR3 has 18 amino acids. Germline trimming cut 4 bases from V and 0 bases from J; bases unmatched to any gene: 14. The germline gives CDR1 SEHNR, CDR2 FQNEAQ (reference sequence). The CDR3 protein is CASSSPIRWDSSNYGYTF. The CDR3 coding sequence is TGTGCCAGCAGCTCGCCAATCAGATGGGACAGCTCTAACTATGGCTACACCTTC.

This clonotype has ten or more counts. This chain joins TRBV7-2 and TRBJ2-1, with 7 nucleotides matching TRBD1. Per the germline V gene, CDR1 is SGHTA and CDR2 is FQGNSA. The trim removed 2 bases at V and 15 bases at J, leaving 13 bases unmatched. The CDR3 has 14 amino acids. The CDR3 DNA reads TGTGCCAGCAGCTTAACGACAGGGCAGATCCTTCTGTTCTTC. Residues: CASSLTTGQILLFF.

Points on this clonotype: A junction boundary mismatches the germline segment, possibly from a read error. The chain links TRBV15 to TRBJ2-1, with TRBD2 matching over 8 bases. The CDR3 loop spans 13 amino acids. CDR1 and CDR2 from the germline V gene are LNHNV and YYDKDF (reference sequence). The CDR3 bases are TGTGCCGCCAGTAGCGGGGAGGACAATGGGCAGTTCTTC. This gives the protein CAASSGEDNGQFF.

In regard to this clonotype: A much larger clone sits a single nucleotide away, making a read error possible. The chain employs TRBV29-1 and TRBJ2-5; 7 nucleotides align to TRBD1. The J segment lost 2 bases and the V segment lost 6 bases, leaving 3 bases of the junction unmatched. The CDR3 runs 12 residues. Germline V gene lookup returns CDR1 SQVTM and CDR2 ANQGSEA. Here the CDR3 reads CSVNRGQETQYF. The CDR3 DNA sequence: TGCAGCGTGAACAGGGGTCAAGAGACCCAGTACTTC.

This clonotype was seen repeatedly, ten times or more. The chain has TRBV20-1 and TRBJ1-6; 7 bases are shared with TRBD1. The CDR3 is 15 amino acids. V was pared by 2 bases and J by 2 bases, with 3 bases of the junction left unmatched. CDR1 is DFQATT, CDR2 SNEGSKA, per germline (reference sequence). In nucleotides, the CDR3 is TGCAGTGCTAGACCCGGGACAGCCTATAATTCACCCCTCCACTTT. It codes for CSARPGTAYNSPLHF.

The table lists this clonotype with many counts. V gene TRBV5-1 combines with J gene TRBJ2-7; tentative D call: TRBD2 (5 bases). CDR3 length equals 14 residues. The V end lost 5 bases, the J end lost 1 base, and 13 bases lay between the germline ends. Germline values: CDR1 SGHRS, CDR2 YFSETQ. The CDR3 DNA reads as TGCGCCAGCAGTGCCCTAGCAGAGTCCTACGAGCAGTACTTC. Its translation: CASSALAESYEQYF.

This clonotype was seen at least ten times. The genes are TRBV18 and TRBJ2-7, with 8 bases that match TRBD1. V lost 4 bases to trimming and J lost 5 bases; unmatched junction nucleotides: 4. There are 13 residues in the CDR3. Germline CDR1 is KGHSH and CDR2 is LQKENI. CDR3 nucleotides: TGTGCCAGCTCACTGGACAGGGCGGACGAGCAGTACTTC. Amino acids: CASSLDRADEQYF.